The sequence of this T cell receptor (beta chain) was determined in a study of T cells in Graves' hyperthyroidism and ophthalmopathy. Germline V CDR1 and CDR2: SGHDT, YYEEEE. The CDR3 consists of 15 residues. V shed 5 bases, J shed 8 bases, and the junction held 12 bases outside the gene matches. Uncontrolled infection, other autoimmune disease, pregnancy or lactation excluded patients. This blood was taken when hyperthyroidism was first diagnosed, before any ophthalmopathy symptoms existed. PBMCs were collected from an approximately 10 ml volume of fresh peripheral blood. Using RNA transcripts as the source, TCR beta CDR3 regions were amplified. The HTBI primer set served for first-round RT-PCR of the TCR CDR3. TCRdb passed the multiplex PCR reads through MiXCR, listing each CDR3 protein once. Here the sample spans 250,000 to 300,000 distinct CDR3 sequences, 10% to 15% being singletons.

V and J are TRBV5-6 and TRBJ1-4; 7 nucleotides match TRBD1. The receptor's source is a woman aged 25-40 years with Graves' hyperthyroidism that later progressed to Graves' ophthalmopathy. Sequences were obtained from blood. CDR3 protein: CASSRAVTGYEKLFF. In DNA, the CDR3 is TGTGCCAGCAGTCGCGCGGTGACAGGGTACGAAAAACTGTTTTTT.